These T cell receptor beta chains were read from a single sample in a study of sequential checkpoint blockade in melanoma. Here immunoSEQ multiplex PCR was the method, and the copy in TCRdb shows in-frame clones only, minus some. The data contain about 22,000 clones, 80% to 90% of them seen just once; the ten biggest clones take up roughly a tenth. Sequenced here: CD8+ T cells sorted from blood (inferred from file names), sampled from a patient given nivolumab and ipilimumab in sequence. The receptor source for this set is a human donor with melanoma. Each CDR3 is given with its conserved first and last residue.

J: TRBJ1-1; V: TRBV9; CDR3: CASSPLDTLNTEAFF
J: TRBJ2-7; V: TRBV6-5; CDR3: CASSPTNRETYEQYF
J: TRBJ2-1; V: TRBV16; CDR3: CASSQGVANEQFF
J: TRBJ1-2; V: TRBV19; CDR3: CASSIWVQLNYGYTF
J: TRBJ2-1; V: TRBV2; CDR3: CASGGLAGGPDEQFF
J: TRBJ1-1; V: TRBV30; CDR3: CAWEWGEGTEAFF
J: TRBJ2-3; V: TRBV30; CDR3: CAWSVGGQGSTDTQYF
J: TRBJ1-2; V: TRBV28; CDR3: CASSLLANYGYTF
J: TRBJ2-2; V: TRBV5-4; CDR3: CASSLLETNTGELFF
J: TRBJ1-4; V: TRBV25-1; CDR3: CASSGKRGQVTRPKFF
J: TRBJ1-2; V: TRBV28; CDR3: CASRGPKQVNYGYTF
J: TRBJ2-5; V: TRBV19; CDR3: CASSIVGGLAEETQYF
J: TRBJ2-1; V: TRBV5-1; CDR3: CASSLTGGLFGEQFF
J: TRBJ2-1; V: TRBV4-1; CDR3: CASSLPPSGSAIDEQFF
J: TRBJ2-1; V: TRBV10-3; CDR3: CAISDSQGVVGEQFF
J: TRBJ1-2; V: TRBV2; CDR3: CASSGPGQGSYYGYTF
J: TRBJ2-5; V: TRBV15; CDR3: CATSPLGLVGETQYF
J: TRBJ2-2; V: TRBV5-1; CDR3: CASSWGRGDNGELFF
J: TRBJ2-1; V: TRBV10-2; CDR3: CASSEPRSGYGEQFF
J: TRBJ2-7; V: TRBV5-5; CDR3: CASSLPGGFDEQYF
J: TRBJ2-7; V: TRBV27; CDR3: CASSLLGTTYEQYF
J: TRBJ2-5; V: TRBV27; CDR3: CASSSSGGARETQYF
J: TRBJ1-1; V: TRBV11-1; CDR3: CASSQGAGGPTEAFF
J: TRBJ1-2; V: TRBV19; CDR3: CASSSSGQANYGYTF
J: TRBJ2-1; V: TRBV28; CDR3: CASEQRFGREGNNEQFF
J: TRBJ2-7; V: TRBV13; CDR3: CASSLGYPGAYEQYF
J: TRBJ2-3; V: TRBV5-1; CDR3: CASSFKREGQYF
J: TRBJ1-2; V: TRBV29-1; CDR3: CSVVARSYGYTF
J: TRBJ2-2; V: TRBV19; CDR3: CASSIVAGRNTGELFF
J: TRBJ2-4; V: TRBV14; CDR3: CASSQVAGGRNIQYF
J: TRBJ1-5; V: TRBV2; CDR3: CASSGPGMGNQPQHF
J: TRBJ2-7; V: TRBV5-1; CDR3: CASSLEGQQYEQYF
J: TRBJ2-5; V: TRBV10-3; CDR3: CAISDPTKWETQYF
J: TRBJ1-2; V: TRBV29-1; CDR3: CSVLTVYGYTF
J: TRBJ1-2; V: TRBV27; CDR3: CASSLSGGANYGYTF
J: TRBJ2-1; V: TRBV20-1; CDR3: CSARGDNEQFF
J: TRBJ2-7; V: TRBV13; CDR3: CASSPGTGGLEQYF
J: TRBJ2-5; V: TRBV6-1; CDR3: CASGRQRASQETQYF
J: TRBJ1-1; V: TRBV5-4; CDR3: CASSLSGLNTEAFF
J: TRBJ2-7; V: TRBV5-4; CDR3: CASSLDTYSYEQYF
J: TRBJ2-1; V: TRBV16; CDR3: CASSQVYTSYNEQFF
J: TRBJ2-5; V: TRBV30; CDR3: CAWSQTSGGYQETQYF
J: TRBJ1-1; V: TRBV6-1; CDR3: CAIRTGENTEAFF
J: TRBJ1-2; V: TRBV7-9; CDR3: CASSLAQNYGYTF
J: TRBJ1-1; V: TRBV6-5; CDR3: CASSYWDRGSGTEAFF
J: TRBJ1-4; V: TRBV11-2; CDR3: CASSLYQGAGEKLFF
J: TRBJ1-2; V: TRBV27; CDR3: CASSRTGYSLRGYTF
J: TRBJ2-7; V: TRBV14; CDR3: CASSQDLGTGYRYEQYF
J: TRBJ2-7; V: TRBV29-1; CDR3: CSVEDETRVEQYF
J: TRBJ2-7; V: TRBV9; CDR3: CASSAGEEGLHYEQYF